This T cell receptor (beta chain) was recorded in a study of CD8+CD57+ T cells in acquired aplastic anemia. Genomic DNA templated the TCR beta VDJ and CDR3 profiling. TCRdb passed the reads through MiXCR, listing each CDR3 protein once. The table records 260,000 or so distinct CDR3 sequences, approximately 45% of them present only once. Study-wide points: Patients and controls turned out to have roughly 31 CD8+ CDR3 sequences in common.

There are 13 residues in the CDR3. V was trimmed by 5 bases and J by 6 bases, leaving 13 bases between them. Germline assignment: CDR1 MGHDK and CDR2 SYGVNS. Patients chosen for sequencing had CD8+CD57+ cells that had expanded, as shown by flow cytometry. Prior therapy had not been administered to any patient at the time of blood sampling. Regarding this clonotype: What it binds is unknown.

This sequence joins TRBV25-1 and TRBJ1-2; no reliable D call. The origin of this receptor is a human donor with aplastic anemia. What was sequenced was sorted CD4+, CD8+, or CD8+CD57+ T cells (not recorded which) from PBMCs. CDR3 in DNA: TGTGCCAGCAGTACGGGTCTCACGGATGGCTACACCTTC. This gives the protein CASSTGLTDGYTF.